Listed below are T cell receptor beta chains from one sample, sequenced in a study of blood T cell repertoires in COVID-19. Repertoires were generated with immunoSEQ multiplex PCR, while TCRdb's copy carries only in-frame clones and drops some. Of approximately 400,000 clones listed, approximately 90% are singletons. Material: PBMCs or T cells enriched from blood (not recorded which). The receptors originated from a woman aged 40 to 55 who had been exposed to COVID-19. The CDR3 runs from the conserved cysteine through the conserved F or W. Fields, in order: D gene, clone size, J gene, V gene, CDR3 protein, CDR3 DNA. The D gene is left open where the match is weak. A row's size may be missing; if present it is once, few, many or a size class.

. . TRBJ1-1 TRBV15 CATSRQGEAFF TGTGCCACCAGCAGACAGGGAGAAGCTTTCTTT
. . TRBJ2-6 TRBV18 CASSPDRVDSSGANVLTF TGTGCCAGCTCACCGGACCGTGTGGACAGCTCTGGGGCCAACGTCCTGACTTTC
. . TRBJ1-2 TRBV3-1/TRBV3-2 CASSQFTYRAEGYTF TGTGCCAGCAGCCAATTCACGTACAGGGCTGAGGGCTACACCTTC
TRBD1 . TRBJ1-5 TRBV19 CASSPRDRKYSNQPQHF TGTGCCAGTAGCCCAAGGGACAGAAAATATAGCAATCAGCCCCAGCATTTT
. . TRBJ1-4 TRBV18 CASSLQTGWNEKLFF TGTGCCAGCTCACTCCAGACAGGTTGGAATGAAAAACTGTTTTTT
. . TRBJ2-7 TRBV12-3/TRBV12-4 CASSLETGERQYF TGTGCCAGCAGTTTAGAGACCGGAGAGAGGCAGTACTTC
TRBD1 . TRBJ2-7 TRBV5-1 CASSLGEGAPGSYEQYF TGCGCCAGCAGCTTGGGAGAGGGGGCCCCCGGCTCCTACGAGCAGTACTTC
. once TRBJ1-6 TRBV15 CATSRRGGNSPLHF TGTGCCACCAGCAGAAGGGGGGGTAATTCACCCCTCCACTTT
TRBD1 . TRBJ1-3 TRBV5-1 CASSMGTGRENTIYF TGCGCCAGCAGTATGGGGACAGGCCGAGAAAACACCATATATTTT
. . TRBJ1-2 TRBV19 CASRLIANYGYTF TGTGCCAGTCGACTCATAGCTAACTATGGCTACACCTTC
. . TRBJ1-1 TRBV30 CAWSALRTNTEAFF TGTGCCTGGAGCGCCCTTCGGACTAACACTGAAGCTTTCTTT
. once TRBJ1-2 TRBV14 CASSQQGHQIRSGGYTF TGTGCCAGCAGCCAACAGGGACATCAGATTAGGTCGGGTGGCTACACCTTC
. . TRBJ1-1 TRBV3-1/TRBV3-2 CASSRIQSMNTEAFF TGTGCCAGCAGCCGAATACAGAGCATGAACACTGAAGCTTTCTTT
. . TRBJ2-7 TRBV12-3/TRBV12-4 CASRKAGRYEQYF TGTGCCAGCAGGAAGGCAGGGCGGTACGAGCAGTACTTC
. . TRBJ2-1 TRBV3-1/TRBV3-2 CASSQDTREYNEQFF TGTGCCAGCAGCCAAGATACGCGAGAATACAATGAGCAGTTCTTC
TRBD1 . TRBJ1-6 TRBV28 CASRPRDRENSPLHF TGTGCCAGCAGACCCCGGGACAGGGAAAATTCACCCCTCCACTTT
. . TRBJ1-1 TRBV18 CASSPSRQNEAFF TGTGCCAGCTCTCCCTCACGACAGAATGAAGCTTTCTTT
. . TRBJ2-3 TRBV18 CASSPRAGDTDTQYF TGTGCCAGCTCACCCAGGGCAGGGGACACAGATACGCAGTATTTT
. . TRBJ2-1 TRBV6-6 CASSTGRQGEQFF TGTGCCAGCAGTACCGGCCGGCAGGGTGAGCAGTTCTTC
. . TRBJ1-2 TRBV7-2 CASSSTPSGNYGYTF TGTGCCAGCAGCTCGACCCCGTCAGGGAACTATGGCTACACCTTC
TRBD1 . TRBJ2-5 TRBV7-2 CASSSGTGTGTQYF TGTGCCAGCAGCTCCGGGACAGGGACGGGGACCCAGTACTTC
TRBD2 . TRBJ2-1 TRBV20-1 CSLAGYNEQFF TGCAGTTTAGCGGGGTACAATGAGCAGTTCTTC
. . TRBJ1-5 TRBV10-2 CASSESGPDQPQHF TGCGCCAGCAGTGAGTCGGGGCCAGATCAGCCCCAGCATTTT
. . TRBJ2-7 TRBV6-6 CASSTGQRYEQYF TGTGCCAGCAGTACCGGACAGCGCTACGAGCAGTACTTC
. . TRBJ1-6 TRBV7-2 CASSLRRMNSPLHF TGTGCCAGCAGCTTAAGGCGGATGAATTCACCCCTCCACTTT
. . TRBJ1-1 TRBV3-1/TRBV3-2 CASSPSTRLTEAFF TGTGCCAGCAGCCCCTCAACGCGGCTAACTGAAGCTTTCTTT
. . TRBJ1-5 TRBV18 CASSPGGVGGNQPQHF TGTGCCAGCTCACCCGGGGGTGTGGGGGGCAATCAGCCCCAGCATTTT
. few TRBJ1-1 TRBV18 CASLPVLNTEAFF TGTGCCAGCCTCCCGGTCCTGAACACTGAAGCTTTCTTT
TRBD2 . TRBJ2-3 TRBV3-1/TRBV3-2 CASSQLRLAGGDTQYF TGTGCCAGCAGCCAATTAAGACTAGCGGGAGGAGATACGCAGTATTTT
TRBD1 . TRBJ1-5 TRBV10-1 CASSESGQGPSQPQHF TGCGCCAGCAGTGAGTCGGGACAGGGCCCAAGTCAGCCCCAGCATTTT
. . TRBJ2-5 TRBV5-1 CASSLVGGGEGAERTQYF TGCGCCAGCAGCTTGGTCGGTGGCGGGGAAGGGGCCGAGAGGACCCAGTACTTC
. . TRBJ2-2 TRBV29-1 CSVEDETVPNTGELFF TGCAGCGTTGAAGATGAAACAGTTCCGAACACCGGGGAGCTGTTTTTT
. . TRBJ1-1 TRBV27 CASSGGLGTEAFF TGTGCCAGCAGCGGGGGTTTAGGGACTGAAGCTTTCTTT
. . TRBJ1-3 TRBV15 CATSRDPITRVSGNTIYF TGTGCCACCAGCAGAGATCCTATAACACGGGTCTCTGGAAACACCATATATTTT
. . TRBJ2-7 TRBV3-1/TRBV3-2 CASSKGGRSYEQYF TGTGCCAGCAGCAAGGGGGGGCGCTCCTACGAGCAGTACTTC
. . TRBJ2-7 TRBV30 CAWSVGGNVLEQYF TGTGCCTGGAGTGTAGGGGGTAATGTCCTCGAGCAGTACTTC
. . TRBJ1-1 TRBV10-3 CAISESSGATEAFF TGTGCCATCAGTGAGTCTTCAGGGGCCACTGAAGCTTTCTTT
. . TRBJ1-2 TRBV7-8 CASSYLVNGERFRGYTF TGTGCCAGCAGCTACCTAGTAAACGGGGAGCGATTTCGGGGCTACACCTTC
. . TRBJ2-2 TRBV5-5 CASSLGQQRTGELFF TGTGCCAGCAGCTTGGGGCAGCAGCGCACCGGGGAGCTGTTTTTT
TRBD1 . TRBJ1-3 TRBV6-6 CASKPTGGATGNTIYF TGTGCCAGCAAGCCTACAGGGGGCGCAACTGGAAACACCATATATTTT
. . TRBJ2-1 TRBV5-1 CASSLDSYNEQFF TGCGCCAGCAGCTTGGACAGCTACAATGAGCAGTTCTTC
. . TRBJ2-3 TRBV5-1 CASSLAGGRDTQYF TGCGCCAGCAGCTTGGCAGGTGGGAGGGATACGCAGTATTTT
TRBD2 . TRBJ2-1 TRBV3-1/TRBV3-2 CASSQGPFAPGLAMNEQFF TGTGCCAGCAGCCAGGGACCTTTCGCACCGGGACTAGCTATGAATGAGCAGTTCTTC
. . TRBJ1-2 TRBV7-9 CASSSITRVGYTF TGTGCCAGCAGCTCAATTACGCGGGTTGGCTACACCTTC
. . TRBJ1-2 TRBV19 CASNGGTTTNYGYTF TGTGCCAGCAATGGGGGGACGACTACTAACTATGGCTACACCTTC
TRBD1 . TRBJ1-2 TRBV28 CASRNPGQGYGYTF TGTGCCAGCAGGAATCCGGGACAGGGGTACGGCTACACCTTC
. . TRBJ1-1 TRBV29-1 CSVGGTSRGGRAFF TGCAGCGTTGGGGGAACGAGTAGGGGCGGTCGAGCTTTCTTT
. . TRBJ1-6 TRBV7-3 CASSNTGNGSPLHF TGTGCCAGCAGCAATACAGGGAATGGATCACCCCTCCACTTT
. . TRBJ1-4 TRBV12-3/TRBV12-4 CASSFGSGLGLFF TGTGCCAGCAGTTTTGGGAGCGGCCTAGGGCTGTTTTTT
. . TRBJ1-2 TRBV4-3 CASSQAQANYGYTF TGCGCCAGCAGCCAAGCACAGGCAAACTATGGCTACACCTTC
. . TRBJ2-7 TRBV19 CASSMGSASSYEQYF TGTGCCAGTAGTATGGGGAGTGCGAGCTCCTACGAGCAGTACTTC
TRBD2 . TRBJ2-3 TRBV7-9 CASSPRTSGSPDTQYF TGTGCCAGCAGCCCAAGGACTAGCGGGAGCCCAGATACGCAGTATTTT
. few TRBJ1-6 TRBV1 CTKIRGGAYNSPLHF TGCACCAAAATCCGAGGGGGAGCCTATAATTCACCCCTCCACTTT
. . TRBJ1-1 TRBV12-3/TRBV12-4 CASSLVQASEAFF TGTGCCAGCAGTTTAGTGCAGGCCTCTGAAGCTTTCTTT
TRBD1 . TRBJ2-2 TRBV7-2 CASSVTGVRSGELFF TGTGCCAGCAGCGTAACAGGGGTACGATCCGGGGAGCTGTTTTTT
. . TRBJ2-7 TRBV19 CASSIGTGSEQYF TGTGCCAGTAGTATAGGTACAGGGAGCGAGCAGTACTTC
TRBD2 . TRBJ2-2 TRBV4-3 CASSQEGLAGVPGELFF TGCGCCAGCAGCCAAGAGGGGCTAGCGGGAGTTCCCGGGGAGCTGTTTTTT
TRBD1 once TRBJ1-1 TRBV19 CASIRDRQLPEAFF TGTGCCAGTATAAGGGACAGGCAACTTCCTGAAGCTTTCTTT
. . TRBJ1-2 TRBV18 CASSPRTVYGYTF TGTGCCAGCTCACCGAGGACAGTCTATGGCTACACCTTC
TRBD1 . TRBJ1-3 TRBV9 CASSDRQGGSGNTIYF TGTGCCAGCAGCGACCGACAGGGGGGGTCTGGAAACACCATATATTTT